Listed here are 22 T cell receptor beta chains from one sample, sequenced in a study of CD8+ T cells in alopecia areata. Reverse transcribed after extraction, RNA yielded cDNA as the sequencing template. Clones were sequenced by immunoSEQ multiplex PCR, and TCRdb holds only the in-frame ones, with some missing. Altogether 100,000 to 150,000 clones are present, 45% to 65% being singletons, with the ten largest covering less than 5.5%. This specimen was CD4+ T cells sorted from blood, taken at week 0. The receptors here all came from a human donor with alopecia areata.

This sequence joins TRBV2 and TRBJ2-2; possible D gene TRBD1, 6 bases. Germline-derived CDR1 and CDR2 are SNHLY and FYNNEI. The V end was cut by 0 bases, the J end by 5 bases, with 10 bases between. The CDR3 spans 15 residues. CDR3 sequence reads: CASSEAVTGTGELFF. The CDR3 region has the DNA TGTGCCAGCAGTGAAGCGGTAACAGGGACCGGGGAGCTGTTTTTT.

The J gene is TRBJ1-2, the V gene TRBV5-6; 9 positions agree with TRBD1. This CDR3 contains 15 residues. Trimming took 3 bases from V and 4 from J; bases not matched to a gene: 7. Germline loops: CDR1 SGHDT, CDR2 YYEEEE. This chain's CDR3 is CASSSPWTGVYGYTF. The CDR3 nucleotides are TGTGCCAGCAGCTCACCTTGGACAGGGGTCTATGGCTACACCTTC.

A few counts support this clone. The chain has TRBV15 and TRBJ2-5; 9 bases align to TRBD2. Germline lookup yields CDR1 LNHNV and CDR2 YYDKDF (reference sequence). The CDR3 spans 14 residues. Trimming at V came to 4 bases and at J to 4 bases, leaving 4 bases not matched to a gene. The CDR3 protein is CATSKAGGPETQYF. The DNA of the CDR3 is TGTGCCACCAGCAAGGCGGGAGGGCCAGAGACCCAGTACTTC.

This clone was counted once. The chain joins TRBV7-2 to TRBJ2-3; D gene unclear. This CDR3 has 12 amino acids. V was shortened by 4 bases and J by 4 bases, with 6 bases between the two germline ends. Germline V CDR1 and CDR2: SGHTA, FQGNSA. In DNA, the CDR3 is TGTGCCAGCAGCTCCCTCGCAGATACGCAGTATTTT. It is translated as CASSSLADTQYF.

The CDR3 spells CASSTTGVTEAFF. CDR3 in DNA: TGTGCCAGCAGTACCACAGGGGTGACTGAAGCTTTCTTT. The rearrangement joins TRBV2 to TRBJ1-1, with 7 nucleotides matching TRBD1. Germline V gene data show CDR1 as SNHLY and CDR2 as FYNNEI. This CDR3 contains 13 residues. The V segment lost 5 bases and the J segment 5 bases; nucleotides outside the gene matches: 5.

The V and J genes are TRBV2 and TRBJ1-2, with unresolved D. Trimming removed 4 bases at V and 1 base at J, with 7 bases between. Germline V gives CDR1 SNHLY, CDR2 FYNNEI. The CDR3 consists of 13 residues. CDR3 sequence (DNA): TGTGCCAGCAGTGCCGATAATAACTATGGCTACACCTTC. It encodes CASSADNNYGYTF.

The rearrangement uses TRBV7-2 and TRBJ2-7, with D perhaps matching TRBD1 or TRBD2 (5 bases each). Germline V CDR1 and CDR2: SGHTA, FQGNSA. Trimming shortened V by 0 bases and J by 0 bases, and 9 bases separated the two germline ends. This CDR3 comprises 15 residues. Written as DNA, the CDR3 is TGTGCCAGCAGCTTAGCGGGACCAAGCTCCTACGAGCAGTACTTC. Protein product: CASSLAGPSSYEQYF.

V is TRBV27 and J is TRBJ1-2; TRBD1 matches at 7 bases. This CDR3 has 14 residues. The germline gives CDR1 MNHEY, CDR2 SMNVEV (reference sequence). The V gene end was trimmed by 4 bases and the J gene end by 4 bases; junction bases not matched to a gene: 6. The CDR3 is CASSSRQGGYGYTF. DNA for the CDR3: TGTGCCAGCAGTTCGAGACAGGGCGGCTATGGCTACACCTTC.

The rearrangement links TRBV30 to TRBJ1-2; D is uncertain. This CDR3 is 11 amino acids long. Germline CDR1 is GTSNPN and CDR2 is SVGIG (reference sequence). Deletions cut 0 bases from V and 3 bases from J, with 2 bases between. CDR3 sequence reads: CAWSVYYGYTF. The CDR3 DNA reads as TGTGCCTGGAGTGTTTACTATGGCTACACCTTC.

This sequence joins TRBV2 and TRBJ2-1; D tentatively fits TRBD1 or TRBD2 (5 bases each). From germline, CDR1 is SNHLY and CDR2 FYNNEI. The CDR3 is 13 amino acids. Trimming pared 3 bases from V and 6 bases from J, leaving 9 bases between. The CDR3 coding sequence is TGTGCCAGCAGTGAGATGGGACCCAATGAGCAGTTCTTC. This codes for CASSEMGPNEQFF.

CDR3 sequence reads: CASSTSGGRTDTQYF. The CDR3 region has the DNA TGTGCCAGCAGTACTAGCGGGGGGAGGACAGATACGCAGTATTTT. The V and J genes are TRBV6-6 and TRBJ2-3, with 12 positions matching TRBD2. The CDR3 contains 15 residues. Looked up from germline, CDR1 is MNHNY and CDR2 is SVGAGI (reference sequence). The V segment lost 5 bases and the J segment 3 bases; nucleotides outside the gene matches: 3.

This clone was counted a single time. This chain joins TRBV9 and TRBJ2-7; D is tentatively TRBD1 or TRBD2 (5 bases each). Germline CDR1 and CDR2: SGDLS and YYNGEE. CDR3 size: 13 residues. V was trimmed by 7 bases and J by 0 bases, leaving 11 bases between them. CDR3 bases: TGTGCCAGCTCTCGGGACCACTCCTACGAGCAGTACTTC. Protein: CASSRDHSYEQYF.

J is TRBJ2-3 and V is TRBV7-2, with 7 bases aligning to TRBD2. After removal of 1 base from V and 2 bases from J, the junction contained 6 bases not matched to a gene. This CDR3 comprises 16 residues. Per germline, CDR1 SGHTA and CDR2 FQGNSA. The CDR3 is CASSLGGGSLTDTQYF. In DNA, the CDR3 is TGTGCCAGCAGCTTAGGGGGAGGGAGCCTCACAGATACGCAGTATTTT.

The chain recombines TRBV5-1 with TRBJ1-2; D call uncertain. Germline-derived CDR1 and CDR2 are SGHRS and YFSETQ. This CDR3 has 15 amino acids. The germline V and J ends were trimmed by 0 bases and 0 bases, with 9 bases remaining between them. CDR3 amino acids: CASSLAEGANYGYTF. CDR3 nucleotide sequence: TGCGCCAGCAGCTTGGCCGAAGGCGCTAACTATGGCTACACCTTC.

The chain has TRBV27 and TRBJ2-3; TRBD1 agrees at 7 bases. V was clipped by 6 bases and J by 5 bases; unmatched bases: 8. The germline gives CDR1 MNHEY, CDR2 SMNVEV (reference sequence). The CDR3 is made up of 14 amino acids. DNA of the CDR3: TGTGCCAGCAGACGACAGGGTTTGGGAGATACGCAGTATTTT. It codes for CASRRQGLGDTQYF.

This clone was seen only a few times. CDR3 region: CASSRTGGEEKLFF. CDR3 sequence (DNA): TGTGCCAGTAGCCGGACAGGGGGCGAAGAAAAACTGTTTTTT. V is TRBV19 and J is TRBJ1-4; 11 nucleotides agree with TRBD1. With V trimmed by 6 bases and J by 8 bases, 5 bases remained unmatched. The CDR3 runs 14 residues. Per the germline V gene, CDR1 is LNHDA and CDR2 is SQIVND (reference sequence). Filled out from reference TRBV19 and TRBJ1-4, the complete variable domain reads DGGITQSPKYLFRKEGQNVTLSCEQNLNHDAMYWYRQDPGQGLRLIYYSQIVNDFQKGDIAEGYSVSREKKESFPLTVTSAQKNPTAFYLCASSRTGGEEKLFFGSGTQLSVL.

The genes are TRBV4-3 and TRBJ2-5, with a tentative D call TRBD2 (6 bases). CDR3 length: 16 amino acids. From germline, CDR1 is LGHNA and CDR2 YSLEER. The V gene lost 0 bases and the J gene lost 5 bases, with 16 bases spanning the gap. The CDR3 sequence is CASSQDGPSEGETQYF. CDR3 sequence (DNA): TGCGCCAGCAGCCAAGATGGACCATCGGAGGGGGAGACCCAGTACTTC.

CDR3 amino acids: CASSYSDTGSGNTIYF. The CDR3 DNA sequence: TGTGCCAGCAGTTACTCGGATACAGGGTCTGGAAACACCATATATTTT. This sequence joins TRBV6-5 and TRBJ1-3, with D tentatively TRBD1 (6 bases). Trimming stripped 0 bases from V and 1 base from J, with 10 bases between. The CDR3 totals 16 residues. Per the germline V gene, CDR1 is MNHEY and CDR2 is SVGAGI.

This chain links TRBV7-2 with TRBJ2-7; 12 bases map to TRBD2. The CDR3 is 14 residues long. The V and J ends lost 6 bases and 9 bases, in that order; junction bases with no gene match: 9. Germline assignment: CDR1 SGHTA and CDR2 FQGNSA. The DNA for the CDR3 is TGTGCCAGCAGTTTTCTAGCGGGAGGGATTTGGCAGTACTTC. Its protein is CASSFLAGGIWQYF.

This clone was recorded a few times. The chain links TRBV7-2 to TRBJ2-7; weak D call: TRBD2 (6 bases). Germline CDR1 SGHTA, CDR2 FQGNSA. This CDR3 is built from 13 residues. Trimming stripped 3 bases from V and 4 bases from J, with 10 bases between. CDR3 protein: CASSFSGRYEQYF. The DNA of the CDR3 is TGTGCCAGCAGCTTCTCAGGGAGGTACGAGCAGTACTTC.

The chain uses TRBV18 and TRBJ2-7, with 11 bases aligning to TRBD1. V gave up 3 bases and J gave up 1 base; unmatched junction bases: 14. Looked up from germline, CDR1 is KGHSH and CDR2 is LQKENI. The CDR3 contains 19 residues. This chain's CDR3 is CASSPIGTGGISQSYEQYF. The CDR3 region has the DNA TGTGCCAGCTCACCTATCGGGACAGGGGGAATCTCACAGTCCTACGAGCAGTACTTC. Combining the CDR3 with reference TRBV18 and TRBJ2-7 gives the whole variable domain NAGVMQNPRHLVRRRGQEARLRCSPMKGHSHVYWYRQLPEEGLKFMVYLQKENIIDESGMPKERFSAEFPKEGPSILRIQQVVRGDSAAYFCASSPIGTGGISQSYEQYFGPGTRLTVT.

This clone has just a few counts. The same CDR3 also results from other DNA sequences found in this sample. This chain joins TRBV4-1 and TRBJ1-2; 10 positions match TRBD1. With 2 bases clipped from V and 3 bases from J, the junction kept 3 bases outside the gene matches. The CDR3 runs to 15 residues. Germline CDR1 reads MGHRA; CDR2 reads YSYEKL. The CDR3: CASSQRQGADYGYTF. The CDR3 DNA reads as TGCGCCAGCAGCCAACGACAGGGGGCCGACTATGGCTACACCTTC.